This passage covers 10 T cell receptor beta chains from one sample sequenced in a study of graft-versus-host responses after intestinal transplantation. Libraries were prepared by immunoSEQ multiplex PCR; TCRdb keeps only in-frame clonotypes and omits some of them. The sample lists approximately 49,000 clones; more than 70% were seen once. These TCRs' antigens remain unknown. The specimen comprised unstimulated CD4+ T cells sorted from spleen or lymph node cells, sampled before transplant. The receptors originated from a human donor who was the organ donor for an intestinal transplant.

The rearrangement uses TRBV6-1 and TRBJ1-6, with 8 positions matching TRBD1. Trimming removed 1 base from V and 0 bases from J; junction bases left unmatched: 11. Per germline, CDR1 MNHNS and CDR2 SASEGT. CDR3 length: 20 amino acids. Written as DNA, the CDR3 is TGTGCCAGCAGTGAAGGAACCACAGGGGGGGGACGCTCCTATAATTCACCCCTCCACTTT. Its translation: CASSEGTTGGGRSYNSPLHF.

The genes are TRBV18 and TRBJ2-3, with a weak D call TRBD2 (6 bases). Trimming took 8 bases from V and 4 from J, leaving 13 bases between them. Germline V gene data show CDR1 as KGHSH and CDR2 as LQKENI. This CDR3 is built from 13 residues. The DNA of the CDR3 is TGTGCCAGCGGACTCGGGAGCCCAGATACGCAGTATTTT. Its translation is CASGLGSPDTQYF.

CDR3 sequence (DNA): TGTGCCAGCACCTCCCAAGAGGACACTGAAGCTTTCTTT. Amino acids: CASTSQEDTEAFF. The V and J genes are TRBV2 and TRBJ1-1; no clear D gene. Germline lookup yields CDR1 SNHLY and CDR2 FYNNEI. V lost 7 bases and J lost 3, with 12 bases in between. The CDR3 is 13 residues long.

The CDR3 nucleotides read TGTGCCAGCAGTGAGGGGGTGAGCTCCTACAATGAGCAGTTCTTC. Protein: CASSEGVSSYNEQFF. The rearrangement uses TRBV6-6 and TRBJ2-1; D may be TRBD1 (6 bases). The germline V gene has CDR1 MNHNY and CDR2 SVGAGI (reference sequence). Trimming removed 5 bases from V and 0 bases from J, with 11 bases in between. This CDR3 region has 15 residues.

The chain employs TRBV11-2 and TRBJ2-5; 7 bases map to TRBD1. The CDR3 length is 15 residues. The ends lost 1 base at V and 3 bases at J; junction bases unmatched: 5. The germline V gene has CDR1 SGHAT and CDR2 FQNNGV. For the CDR3, the DNA is TGTGCCAGCAGCTTAGTTCCCGACAGGGAAGAGACCCAGTACTTC. Protein product: CASSLVPDREETQYF.

The chain joins TRBV13 to TRBJ2-7; 9 nucleotides agree with TRBD1. CDR1 and CDR2 from the germline V gene are PRHDT and FYEKMQ (reference sequence). The CDR3 sequence is 16 residues long. The trim removed 5 bases at V and 2 bases at J, leaving 10 bases unmatched. The CDR3 DNA reads as TGTGCCAGCAGCCCCCTAGAGGACAGGGGCACCTACGAGCAGTACTTC. This translates into CASSPLEDRGTYEQYF.

This clone turned up a few times. This chain joins TRBV30 and TRBJ1-1; 8 bases fit TRBD1. CDR3 length: 12 amino acids. V dropped 3 bases and J dropped 6; count of bases not matched to a gene: 3. Germline-derived CDR1 and CDR2 are GTSNPN and SVGIG (reference sequence). The CDR3 DNA sequence: TGTGCCTGGAGGGACAGGGAGGCTGAAGCTTTCTTT. This gives the protein CAWRDREAEAFF.

The gene calls are TRBV5-1 and TRBJ2-7, with a tentative D call TRBD2 (6 bases). This CDR3 comprises 16 residues. Germline CDR1 and CDR2: SGHRS and YFSETQ. Trimming shortened V by 0 bases and J by 2 bases, and 15 bases separated the two germline ends. The CDR3 bases are TGCGCCAGCAGCTTGGCCTCTGCGGGGAAAACCTACGAGCAGTACTTC. It translates to CASSLASAGKTYEQYF. Supplemented by reference TRBV5-1 and TRBJ2-7, the full variable domain reads KAGVTQTPRYLIKTRGQQVTLSCSPISGHRSVSWYQQTPGQGLQFLFEYFSETQRNKGNFPGRFSGRQFSNSRSEMNVSTLELGDSALYLCASSLASAGKTYEQYFGPGTRLTVT.

The V call is TRBV25-1, the J call TRBJ2-7; 8 bases match TRBD1. The V and J ends lost 5 bases and 5 bases, in that order; junction bases with no gene match: 8. This CDR3 region has 14 residues. Per the germline V gene, CDR1 is MGHDK and CDR2 is SYGVNS. The chain's CDR3 is CASSKPGQGNEQYF. The CDR3 bases are TGTGCCAGCAGTAAACCAGGACAGGGTAACGAGCAGTACTTC.

On this clone: At one of its ends the junction is not consistent with the germline gene, which may arise from a read error. The gene calls are TRBV5-1 and TRBJ2-7; TRBD2 is a possible D gene (6 bases). This CDR3 has 15 residues. The germline V gene has CDR1 SGHRS and CDR2 YFSETQ. DNA of the CDR3: TGCGCCAGCAGCCCTGGCGACGGGAGCTCCTACGAGCAGCACTTC. Translating it yields CASSPGDGSSYEQHF.